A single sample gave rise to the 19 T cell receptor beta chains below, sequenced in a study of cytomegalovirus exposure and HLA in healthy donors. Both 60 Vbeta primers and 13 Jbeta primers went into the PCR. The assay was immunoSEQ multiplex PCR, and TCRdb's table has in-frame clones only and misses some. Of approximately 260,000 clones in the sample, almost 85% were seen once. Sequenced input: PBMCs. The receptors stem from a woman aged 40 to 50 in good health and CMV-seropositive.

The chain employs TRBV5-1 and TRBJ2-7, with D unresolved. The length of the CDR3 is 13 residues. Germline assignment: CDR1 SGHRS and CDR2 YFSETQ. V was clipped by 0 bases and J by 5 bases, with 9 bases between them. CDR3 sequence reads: CASSLAPGDEQYF. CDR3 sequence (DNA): TGCGCCAGCAGCTTGGCCCCTGGAGACGAGCAGTACTTC.

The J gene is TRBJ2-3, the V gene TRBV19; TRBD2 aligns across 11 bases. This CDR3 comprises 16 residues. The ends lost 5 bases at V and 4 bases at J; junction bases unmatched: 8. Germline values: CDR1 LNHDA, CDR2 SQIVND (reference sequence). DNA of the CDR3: TGTGCCAGTAGTGCCCCCACTAGCGGGAGTTCAGATACGCAGTATTTT. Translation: CASSAPTSGSSDTQYF.

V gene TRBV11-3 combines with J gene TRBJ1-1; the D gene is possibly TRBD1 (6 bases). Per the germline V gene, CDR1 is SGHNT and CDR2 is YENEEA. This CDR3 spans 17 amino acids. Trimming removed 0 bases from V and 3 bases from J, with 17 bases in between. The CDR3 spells CASSLDTGGASDTEAFF. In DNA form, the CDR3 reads TGTGCCAGCAGCTTAGATACGGGGGGCGCTTCTGACACTGAAGCTTTCTTT.

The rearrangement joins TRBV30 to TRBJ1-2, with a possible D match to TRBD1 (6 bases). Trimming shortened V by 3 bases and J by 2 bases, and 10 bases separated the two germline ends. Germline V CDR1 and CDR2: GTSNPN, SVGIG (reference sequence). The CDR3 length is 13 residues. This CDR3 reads CAWSTGPNYGYTF. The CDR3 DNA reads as TGTGCCTGGAGCACAGGGCCGAACTATGGCTACACCTTC.

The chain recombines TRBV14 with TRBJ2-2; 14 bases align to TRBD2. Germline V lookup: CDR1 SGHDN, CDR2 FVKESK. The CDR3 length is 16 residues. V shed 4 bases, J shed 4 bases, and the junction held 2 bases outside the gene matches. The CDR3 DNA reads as TGTGCCAGCAGCCGGACTAGCGGGAGGACCACCGGGGAGCTGTTTTTT. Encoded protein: CASSRTSGRTTGELFF.

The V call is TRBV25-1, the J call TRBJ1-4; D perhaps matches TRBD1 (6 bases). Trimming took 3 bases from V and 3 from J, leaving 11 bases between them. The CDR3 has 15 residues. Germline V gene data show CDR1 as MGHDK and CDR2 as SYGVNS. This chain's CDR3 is CASSDPGGPNEKLFF. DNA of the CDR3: TGTGCCAGCAGTGACCCCGGGGGGCCTAATGAAAAACTGTTTTTT.

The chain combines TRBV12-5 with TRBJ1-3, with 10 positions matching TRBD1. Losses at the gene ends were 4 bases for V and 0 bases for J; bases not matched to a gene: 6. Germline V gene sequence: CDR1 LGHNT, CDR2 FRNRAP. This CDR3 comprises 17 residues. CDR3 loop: CASGWGTGADSGNTIYF. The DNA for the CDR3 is TGTGCTAGTGGTTGGGGGACAGGGGCTGACTCTGGAAACACCATATATTTT.

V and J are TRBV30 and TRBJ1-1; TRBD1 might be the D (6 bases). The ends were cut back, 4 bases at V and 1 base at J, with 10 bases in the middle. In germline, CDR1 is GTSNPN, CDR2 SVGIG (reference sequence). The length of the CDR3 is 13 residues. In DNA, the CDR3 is TGTGCCTGGACTCCGGGACAGAACACTGAAGCTTTCTTT. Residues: CAWTPGQNTEAFF. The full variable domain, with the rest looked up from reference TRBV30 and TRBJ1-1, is SQTIHQWPATLVQPVGSPLSLECTVEGTSNPNLYWYRQAAGRGLQLLFYSVGIGQISSEVPQNLSASRPQDRQFILSSKKLLLSDSGFYLCAWTPGQNTEAFFGQGTRLTVV.

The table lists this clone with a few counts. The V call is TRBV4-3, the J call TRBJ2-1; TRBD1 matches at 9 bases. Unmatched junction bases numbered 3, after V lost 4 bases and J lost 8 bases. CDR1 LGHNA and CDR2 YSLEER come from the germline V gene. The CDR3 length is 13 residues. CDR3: CASSPQGADEQFF. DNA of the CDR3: TGCGCCAGCAGCCCACAGGGGGCCGATGAGCAGTTCTTC.

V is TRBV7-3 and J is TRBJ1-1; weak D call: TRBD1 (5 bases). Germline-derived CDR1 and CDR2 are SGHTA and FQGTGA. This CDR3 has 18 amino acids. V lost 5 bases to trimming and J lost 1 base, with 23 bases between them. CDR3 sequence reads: CASSHLRRTPPWNTEAFF. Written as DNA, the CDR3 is TGTGCCAGCAGCCATCTGAGACGGACACCCCCCTGGAACACTGAAGCTTTCTTT.

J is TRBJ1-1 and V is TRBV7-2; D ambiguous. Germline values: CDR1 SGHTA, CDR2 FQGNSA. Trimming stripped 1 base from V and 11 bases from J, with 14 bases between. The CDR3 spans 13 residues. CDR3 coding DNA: TGTGCCAGCAGCTTAGAATCGTTCCGGGAGGCTTTCTTT. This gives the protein CASSLESFREAFF.

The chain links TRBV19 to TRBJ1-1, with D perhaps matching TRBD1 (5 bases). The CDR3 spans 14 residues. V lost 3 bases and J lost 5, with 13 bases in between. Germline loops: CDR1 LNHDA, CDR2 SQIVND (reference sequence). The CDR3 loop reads CASSIGRELTEAFF. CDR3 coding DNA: TGTGCCAGTAGTATTGGCAGGGAACTTACTGAAGCTTTCTTT.

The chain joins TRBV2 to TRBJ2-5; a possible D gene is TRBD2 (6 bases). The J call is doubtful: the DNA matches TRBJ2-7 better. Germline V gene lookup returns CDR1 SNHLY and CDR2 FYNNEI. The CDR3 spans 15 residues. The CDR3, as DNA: TGTGCCAGCAGCGTCCAGGGAGCGGGTCCCTACGAGCAGTACTTC. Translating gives CASSVQGAGPYEQYF.

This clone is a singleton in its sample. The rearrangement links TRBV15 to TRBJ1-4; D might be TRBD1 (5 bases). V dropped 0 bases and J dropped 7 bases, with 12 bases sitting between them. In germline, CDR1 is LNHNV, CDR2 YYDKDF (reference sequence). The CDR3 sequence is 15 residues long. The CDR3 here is CATSRDGGGGEKLFF. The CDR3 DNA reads TGTGCCACCAGCAGAGATGGGGGGGGTGGTGAAAAACTGTTTTTT. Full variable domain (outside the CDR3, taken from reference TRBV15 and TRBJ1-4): DAMVIQNPRYQVTQFGKPVTLSCSQTLNHNVMYWYQQKSSQAPKLLFHYYDKDFNNEADTPDNFQSRRPNTSFCFLDIRSPGLGDTAMYLCATSRDGGGGEKLFFGSGTQLSVL.

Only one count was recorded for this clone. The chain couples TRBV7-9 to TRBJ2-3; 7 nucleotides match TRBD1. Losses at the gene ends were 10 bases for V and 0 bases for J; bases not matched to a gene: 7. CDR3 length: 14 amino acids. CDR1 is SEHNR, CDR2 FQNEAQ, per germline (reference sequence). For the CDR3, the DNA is TGTGCCACCAAAAGGGACAGCAGCACAGATACGCAGTATTTT. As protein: CATKRDSSTDTQYF.

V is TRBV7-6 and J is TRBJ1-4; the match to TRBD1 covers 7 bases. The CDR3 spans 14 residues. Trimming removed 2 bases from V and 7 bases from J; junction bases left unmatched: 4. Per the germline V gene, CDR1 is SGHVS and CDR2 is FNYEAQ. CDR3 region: CASSLSGTVEKLFF. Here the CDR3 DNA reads TGTGCCAGCAGCTTATCGGGGACAGTTGAAAAACTGTTTTTT.

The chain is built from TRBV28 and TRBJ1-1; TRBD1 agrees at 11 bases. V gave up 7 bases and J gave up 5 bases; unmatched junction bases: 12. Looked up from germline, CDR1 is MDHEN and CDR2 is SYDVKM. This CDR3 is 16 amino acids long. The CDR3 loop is CASKSFTGTGGTEAFF. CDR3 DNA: TGTGCCAGCAAGTCATTTACCGGGACAGGGGGAACTGAAGCTTTCTTT.

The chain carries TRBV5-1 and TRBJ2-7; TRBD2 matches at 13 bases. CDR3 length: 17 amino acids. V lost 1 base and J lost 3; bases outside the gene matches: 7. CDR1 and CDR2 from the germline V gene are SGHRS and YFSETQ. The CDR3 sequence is CASSLTPGLAGLYEQYF. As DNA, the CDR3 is TGCGCCAGCAGCTTGACCCCGGGACTAGCGGGACTCTACGAGCAGTACTTC.

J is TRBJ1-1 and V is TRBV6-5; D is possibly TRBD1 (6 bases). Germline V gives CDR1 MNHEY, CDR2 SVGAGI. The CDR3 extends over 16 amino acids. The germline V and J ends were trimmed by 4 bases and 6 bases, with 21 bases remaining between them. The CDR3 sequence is CASSSQGDPAESEAFF. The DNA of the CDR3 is TGTGCCAGCAGTTCACAGGGTGACCCCGCGGAGTCTGAAGCTTTCTTT.